The 22 T cell receptor beta chains listed next were all sequenced from one sample in a study of cytomegalovirus exposure and HLA in healthy donors. PCR involved 60 Vbeta and 13 Jbeta primers. Method: immunoSEQ multiplex PCR; TCRdb's copy keeps in-frame clones and lacks some. Here the sample spans some 190,000 clones, approximately 70% being singletons. The sequencing sample was made of PBMCs. The receptors here all came from a woman aged 25 to 39 in good health and CMV-seropositive.

This clone was seen only a few times. The gene calls are TRBV11-3 and TRBJ2-5; TRBD2 is a possible D gene (6 bases). The CDR3 runs to 12 residues. In germline, CDR1 is SGHNT, CDR2 YENEEA. The V and J ends lost 4 bases and 10 bases respectively, with 13 bases between them. CDR3 protein: CASSSLGGGQYF. CDR3 in DNA: TGTGCCAGCAGCTCCCTGGGGGGAGGCCAGTACTTC.

The J gene is TRBJ2-5, the V gene TRBV5-6; 9 bases map to TRBD1. CDR3 length: 15 amino acids. The germline V gene encodes CDR1 SGHDT and CDR2 YYEEEE. The V gene end was trimmed by 5 bases and the J gene end by 4 bases; junction bases not matched to a gene: 9. This CDR3 is CASRKTGGRVETQYF. The CDR3 bases are TGTGCCAGCAGGAAGACAGGGGGGCGGGTAGAGACCCAGTACTTC. The full variable domain, with the rest looked up from reference TRBV5-6 and TRBJ2-5, is DAGVTQSPTHLIKTRGQQVTLRCSPKSGHDTVSWYQQALGQGPQFIFQYYEEEERQRGNFPDRFSGHQFPNYSSELNVNALLLGDSALYLCASRKTGGRVETQYFGPGTRLLVL.

The chain has TRBV28 and TRBJ1-6; a weak D match, TRBD1 (6 bases). Trimming shortened V by 10 bases and J by 7 bases, and 23 bases separated the two germline ends. The germline V gene has CDR1 MDHEN and CDR2 SYDVKM. The CDR3 has 16 residues. The CDR3 DNA reads as TGTGCCATTCCCTCGACGGGCGGGGGGCGGAATTCACCCCTCCACTTT. Protein: CAIPSTGGGRNSPLHF.

The gene calls are TRBV23-1 and TRBJ2-3, with 8 bases that match TRBD2. TRBV23-1 belongs to the ORF category, with a function that is uncertain. The trim removed 7 bases at V and 2 bases at J, leaving 8 bases unmatched. This CDR3 region has 15 residues. CDR3 loop: CASNHGLAATDTQYF. The CDR3 DNA follows: TGCGCCAGCAACCACGGACTAGCAGCCACAGATACGCAGTATTTT.

This clone has only a few counts. The chain employs TRBV5-4 and TRBJ1-1; D not resolved. In germline, CDR1 is SGHNT, CDR2 YYREEE (reference sequence). The V end was cut by 4 bases, the J end by 5 bases, with 15 bases between. CDR3 length: 14 amino acids. The CDR3 coding sequence is TGTGCCAGCAGCCCCGGGAGAGGAGAGACTGAAGCTTTCTTT. Translating it yields CASSPGRGETEAFF.

The V and J genes are TRBV11-2 and TRBJ1-1; 9 nucleotides align to TRBD1. This CDR3 spans 15 amino acids. V lost 5 bases to trimming and J lost 4 bases; unmatched junction nucleotides: 8. Germline V gene sequence: CDR1 SGHAT, CDR2 FQNNGV. This CDR3 reads CASSLTGGRSTEAFF. DNA of the CDR3: TGTGCCAGCAGCCTGACAGGGGGGCGATCCACTGAAGCTTTCTTT.

This clone was recorded a few times. The rearrangement uses TRBV19 and TRBJ2-3; 8 positions match TRBD1. After removal of 6 bases from V and 3 bases from J, the junction contained 2 bases not matched to a gene. CDR3 length: 13 residues. Germline assignment: CDR1 LNHDA and CDR2 SQIVND (reference sequence). The CDR3 bases are TGTGCCAGTAGCGGACAGGGAACAGATACGCAGTATTTT. Encoded protein: CASSGQGTDTQYF. The full variable domain, in which reference TRBV19 and TRBJ2-3 provide the parts outside the CDR3, is DGGITQSPKYLFRKEGQNVTLSCEQNLNHDAMYWYRQDPGQGLRLIYYSQIVNDFQKGDIAEGYSVSREKKESFPLTVTSAQKNPTAFYLCASSGQGTDTQYFGPGTRLTVL.

This clone has only one observation. The rearrangement uses TRBV5-1 and TRBJ1-1, with D uncertain. Germline lookup yields CDR1 SGHRS and CDR2 YFSETQ. Trimming removed 4 bases from V and 5 bases from J, with 21 bases in between. The CDR3 contains 16 residues. CDR3 residues: CASSAEGFGRRTEAFF. In DNA, the CDR3 is TGCGCCAGCAGCGCGGAGGGATTTGGAAGGAGAACTGAAGCTTTCTTT.

The V call is TRBV27, the J call TRBJ2-2, with 7 positions matching TRBD2. V shed 5 bases, J shed 1 base, and the junction held 10 bases outside the gene matches. Germline CDR1 MNHEY, CDR2 SMNVEV (reference sequence). The CDR3 is 17 residues long. CDR3: CASSQEGPSGNTGELFF. The DNA of the CDR3 is TGTGCCAGCAGTCAAGAGGGTCCTAGCGGGAACACCGGGGAGCTGTTTTTT.

Concerning this clone itself: Other nucleotide sequences in the sample specify the same CDR3. The chain combines TRBV4-1 with TRBJ2-7, with a possible D match to TRBD1 (6 bases). Trimming removed 5 bases at V and 0 bases at J, with 14 bases between. The CDR3 is made up of 15 amino acids. Germline assignment: CDR1 MGHRA and CDR2 YSYEKL. CDR3 bases: TGCGCCAGCAGCTCTGGACAGCAAGCCTCCTACGAGCAGTACTTC. It specifies CASSSGQQASYEQYF.

A few counts support this clone. The chain combines TRBV18 with TRBJ2-2; possibly TRBD1 for D (6 bases). The V end was cut by 6 bases, the J end by 7 bases, with 15 bases between. Looked up from germline, CDR1 is KGHSH and CDR2 is LQKENI. The CDR3 contains 14 residues. Here the CDR3 DNA reads TGTGCCAGCTCGCCGACTCAGGGGAACGGGGAGCTGTTTTTT. Protein product: CASSPTQGNGELFF.

V gene TRBV29-1 combines with J gene TRBJ2-7; TRBD2 matches at 7 bases. The CDR3 runs 12 residues. The trim removed 6 bases at V and 5 bases at J, leaving 7 bases unmatched. Germline assignment: CDR1 SQVTM and CDR2 ANQGSEA. For the CDR3, the DNA is TGCAGCGTCCTGGGGGGGGTAGACGAGCAGTACTTC. This codes for CSVLGGVDEQYF.

This chain joins TRBV6-1 and TRBJ1-1, with D unclear. Germline V gene lookup returns CDR1 MNHNS and CDR2 SASEGT. V gave up 4 bases and J gave up 10 bases, with 22 bases separating them. CDR3 size: 15 residues. CDR3 sequence reads: CASSGRTAGGVLAFF. CDR3 DNA sequence: TGTGCCAGCAGTGGCCGAACGGCCGGAGGAGTTCTAGCTTTCTTT.

The count of this clone is one. This sequence joins TRBV7-9 and TRBJ2-6; D unresolved. This CDR3 contains 15 residues. V lost 3 bases, J lost 2 bases, and 8 bases lay in between. The germline gives CDR1 SEHNR, CDR2 FQNEAQ (reference sequence). CDR3 loop: CASSFVAPGANVLTF. CDR3 coding DNA: TGTGCCAGCAGCTTCGTGGCCCCTGGGGCCAACGTCCTGACTTTC.

The V call is TRBV28, the J call TRBJ2-2; 7 bases map to TRBD1. V was pared by 5 bases and J by 9 bases, with 6 bases of the junction left unmatched. In germline, CDR1 is MDHEN, CDR2 SYDVKM. CDR3 length: 13 amino acids. For the CDR3, the DNA is TGTGCCAGCAGTCTGAGGGGGCCCCGGGAGCTGTTTTTT. It is translated as CASSLRGPRELFF.

The V and J genes are TRBV5-4 and TRBJ2-7; maybe TRBD1 (6 bases). The CDR3 spans 16 residues. The V gene lost 2 bases and the J gene lost 5 bases, with 20 bases spanning the gap. Germline V gene sequence: CDR1 SGHNT, CDR2 YYREEE (reference sequence). CDR3 sequence (DNA): TGTGCCAGCAGCTTACCCGGAAATACAGGGATCCACGAGCAGTACTTC. It is translated as CASSLPGNTGIHEQYF. The variable domain in full, completed from reference TRBV5-4 and TRBJ2-7, reads ETGVTQSPTHLIKTRGQQVTLRCSSQSGHNTVSWYQQALGQGPQFIFQYYREEENGRGNFPPRFSGLQFPNYSSELNVNALELDDSALYLCASSLPGNTGIHEQYFGPGTRLTVT.

This sequence joins TRBV28 and TRBJ2-1, with TRBD2 as a possible D gene (6 bases). The CDR3 length is 15 residues. V lost 7 bases to trimming and J lost 4 bases, with 17 bases between them. Germline V CDR1 and CDR2: MDHEN, SYDVKM. CDR3 protein: CASNAGSSWYNEQFF. The CDR3 nucleotides read TGTGCCAGCAATGCGGGATCCAGCTGGTACAATGAGCAGTTCTTC.

V is TRBV5-4 and J is TRBJ2-3, with TRBD2 matching over 7 bases. CDR3 size: 19 residues. CDR1 and CDR2 from the germline V gene are SGHNT and YYREEE (reference sequence). V shed 3 bases, J shed 0 bases, and the junction held 16 bases outside the gene matches. DNA for the CDR3: TGTGCCAGCAGCTCCCTCTTGGGGATAGCGGGTCTTAGCACAGATACGCAGTATTTT. This encodes CASSSLLGIAGLSTDTQYF.

The chain joins TRBV7-9 to TRBJ1-2; no reliable D call. V dropped 3 bases and J dropped 6 bases, with 11 bases sitting between them. The germline V gene encodes CDR1 SEHNR and CDR2 FQNEAQ (reference sequence). The CDR3 contains 13 residues. CDR3 loop: CASSFVDEDGYTF. DNA of the CDR3: TGTGCCAGCAGCTTTGTTGATGAGGATGGCTACACCTTC.

A single count supports this clone. The CDR3 sequence is CASSPSGSTYNEQFF. The CDR3 DNA is TGTGCCAGCAGTCCAAGCGGGAGCACCTACAATGAGCAGTTCTTC. The chain couples TRBV27 to TRBJ2-1, with 8 bases matching TRBD2. This CDR3 has 15 amino acids. V dropped 5 bases and J dropped 2; count of bases not matched to a gene: 5. Germline V gene data show CDR1 as MNHEY and CDR2 as SMNVEV (reference sequence).

The J gene is TRBJ2-7, the V gene TRBV6-1; 8 bases line up with TRBD2. The CDR3 extends over 12 amino acids. Germline lookup yields CDR1 MNHNS and CDR2 SASEGT. V was pared by 11 bases and J by 3 bases, with 6 bases of the junction left unmatched. CDR3 sequence: CAGRGGFYEQYF. In DNA, the CDR3 is TGTGCCGGTCGGGGGGGTTTCTACGAGCAGTACTTC.

This clone is medium-sized in the sample. This sequence joins TRBV4-1 and TRBJ1-4; D may be TRBD1 (5 bases). Germline V lookup: CDR1 MGHRA, CDR2 YSYEKL. The CDR3 runs to 16 residues. V lost 0 bases to trimming and J lost 5 bases, with 13 bases between them. The CDR3 DNA is TGCGCCAGCAGCCAAGATTTACAGGTGTTAAATGAAAAACTGTTTTTT. Translating gives CASSQDLQVLNEKLFF.